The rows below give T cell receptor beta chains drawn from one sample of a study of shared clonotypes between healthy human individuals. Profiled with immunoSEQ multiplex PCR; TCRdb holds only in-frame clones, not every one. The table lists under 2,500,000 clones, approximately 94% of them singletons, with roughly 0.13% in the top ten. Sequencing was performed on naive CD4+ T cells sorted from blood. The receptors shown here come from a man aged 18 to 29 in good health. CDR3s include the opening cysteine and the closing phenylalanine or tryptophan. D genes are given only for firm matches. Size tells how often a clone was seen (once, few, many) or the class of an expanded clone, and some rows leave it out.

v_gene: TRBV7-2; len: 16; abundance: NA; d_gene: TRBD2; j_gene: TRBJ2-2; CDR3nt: TGTGCCAGCAGCTCGATAGCGGGAATGAACACCGGGGAGCTGTTTTTT; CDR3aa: CASSSIAGMNTGELFF
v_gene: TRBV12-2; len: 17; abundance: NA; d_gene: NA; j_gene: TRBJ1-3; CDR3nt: TGTGCAAGTCGCGACCCTCCGGGACAGGGCACTGGAAACACCATATATTTT; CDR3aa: CASRDPPGQGTGNTIYF
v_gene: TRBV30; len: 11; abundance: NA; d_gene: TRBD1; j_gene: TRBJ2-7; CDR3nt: TGTGCCTGGGGGACAGGGGACGAGCAGTACTTC; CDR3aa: CAWGTGDEQYF
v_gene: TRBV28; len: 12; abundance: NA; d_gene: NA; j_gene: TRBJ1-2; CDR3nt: TGTGCCAGCAGTTCACAGTCACCTGGCTACACCTTC; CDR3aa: CASSSQSPGYTF
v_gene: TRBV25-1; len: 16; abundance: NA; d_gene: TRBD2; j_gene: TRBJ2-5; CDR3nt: TGTGCCAGCAGTGAAGGGGGGGGTAACTTCCAAGAGACCCAGTACTTC; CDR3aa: CASSEGGGNFQETQYF
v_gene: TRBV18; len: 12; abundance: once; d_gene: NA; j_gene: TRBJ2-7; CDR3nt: TGTGCCAGCTCACAAGGGTCCTACGAGCAGTACTTC; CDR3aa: CASSQGSYEQYF
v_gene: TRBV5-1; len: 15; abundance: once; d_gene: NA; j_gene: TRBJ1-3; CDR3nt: TGCGCCAGCAGCTTAATGGGGGCGCGAGGAAACACCATATATTTT; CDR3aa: CASSLMGARGNTIYF
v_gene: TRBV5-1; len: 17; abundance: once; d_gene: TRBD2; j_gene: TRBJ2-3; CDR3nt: TGCGCCAGCAGCCCGCACCTCTCAGCGGGGGGGACAGATACGCAGTATTTT; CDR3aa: CASSPHLSAGGTDTQYF
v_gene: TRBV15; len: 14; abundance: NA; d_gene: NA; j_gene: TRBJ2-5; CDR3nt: TGTGCCACCAGCAGAGATGGAGGGGGAGAGACCCAGTACTTC; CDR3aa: CATSRDGGGETQYF
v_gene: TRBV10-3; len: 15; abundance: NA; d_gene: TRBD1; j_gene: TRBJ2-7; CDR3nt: TGTGCCATCAGTGAGGCTCCCGGGACAGGCTACGAGCAGTACTTC; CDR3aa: CAISEAPGTGYEQYF
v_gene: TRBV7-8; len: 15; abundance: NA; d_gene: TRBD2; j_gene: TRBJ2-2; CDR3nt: TGTGCCAGCAGCTTAGAGGGCGGGAGCACCGGGGAGCTGTTTTTT; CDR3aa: CASSLEGGSTGELFF
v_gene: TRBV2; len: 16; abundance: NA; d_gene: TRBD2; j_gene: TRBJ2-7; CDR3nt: TGTGCCAGCAGTGGAGCGGGGGGCTCTAGCTCCTACGAGCAGTACTTC; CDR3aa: CASSGAGGSSSYEQYF
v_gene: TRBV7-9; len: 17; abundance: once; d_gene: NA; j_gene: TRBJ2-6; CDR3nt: TGTGCCAGCAGCTTAACCGGGGGCGTATCTGGGGCCAACGTCCTGACTTTC; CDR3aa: CASSLTGGVSGANVLTF
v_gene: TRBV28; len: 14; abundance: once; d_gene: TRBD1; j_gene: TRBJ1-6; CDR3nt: TGTGCCAGCAGTCCGACAGGGCGTAGTTCACCCCTCCACTTT; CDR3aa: CASSPTGRSSPLHF
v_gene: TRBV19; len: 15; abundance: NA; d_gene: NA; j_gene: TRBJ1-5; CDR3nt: TGTGCCAGTAGTAGACACCGGGACAGCAATCAGCCCCAGCATTTT; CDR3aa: CASSRHRDSNQPQHF
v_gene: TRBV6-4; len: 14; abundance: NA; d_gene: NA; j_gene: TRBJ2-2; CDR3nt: TGTGCCAGCAGTGGCTGGGTGAACACCGGGGAGCTGTTTTTT; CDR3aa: CASSGWVNTGELFF
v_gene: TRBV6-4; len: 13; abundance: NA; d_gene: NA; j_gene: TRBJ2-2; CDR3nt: TGTGCCTTTCGAGGAAGGTCCACCGGGGAGCTGTTTTTT; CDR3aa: CAFRGRSTGELFF